The TCR beta chain under discussion was sequenced for a study of CD8+ T cells in alopecia areata. Regarding this clone: What it recognizes is unknown.

Isolation of CD4+ and CD8+ T cells from PBMCs was achieved by sorting. The germline V gene encodes CDR1 SGHDT and CDR2 YYEEEE. The V end was cut by 2 bases, the J end by 6 bases, with 5 bases between. There are 12 residues in the CDR3. Extraction and reverse transcription of RNA yielded cDNA as the sequencing template. Profiling relied on immunoSEQ multiplex PCR, and the TCRdb table lists in-frame clones only, not all of them. There are approximately 98,000 clones in the sample; approximately 59% occur only once, and approximately 22% lies in the top ten. Points from the study as a whole: Mouse data revealed clearer TCR sharing than patient data did, a gap possibly tied to HLA.

Sequencing used CD8+ T cells sorted from blood. This sequence joins TRBV5-6 and TRBJ2-2, with a possible D match to TRBD2 (5 bases). The source is a human donor in good health. The CDR3, as DNA: TGTGCCAGCAGCTTCGGGGCCGGGGAGCTGTTTTTT. Translating it yields CASSFGAGELFF.